The rows below give T cell receptor beta chains drawn from one sample of a study of blood T cell repertoires in COVID-19. Measured with immunoSEQ multiplex PCR; TCRdb has only the in-frame clones, and not every one. The data hold under 150,000 clones, with approximately 90% observed a single time. The sequencing input was peripheral blood. These receptors came from a woman between 45 and 65 years old with acute or convalescent COVID-19. The CDR3 runs from the conserved cysteine through the conserved F or W. The D gene is left open where the match is weak.

v_call: TRBV28
d_call: TRBD2
j_call: TRBJ2-2
cdr3_aa: CASSLGLAGGTGELFF

v_call: TRBV29-1
d_call: .
j_call: TRBJ2-5
cdr3_aa: CSVGGTGQETQYF

v_call: TRBV7-3
d_call: .
j_call: TRBJ2-3
cdr3_aa: CASSSGGLDTQYF

v_call: TRBV28
d_call: .
j_call: TRBJ1-2
cdr3_aa: CASIHKVDIPIRYYGYTF

v_call: TRBV5-8
d_call: TRBD1
j_call: TRBJ1-2
cdr3_aa: CASSTGDRVSYGYTF

v_call: TRBV25-1
d_call: .
j_call: TRBJ2-7
cdr3_aa: CASSEELASYEQYF

v_call: TRBV7-2
d_call: TRBD2
j_call: TRBJ2-1
cdr3_aa: CASSKHPSSGRDNEQFF

v_call: TRBV14
d_call: .
j_call: TRBJ2-3
cdr3_aa: CASSQAGLGLTDTQYF

v_call: TRBV9
d_call: .
j_call: TRBJ1-3
cdr3_aa: CASTETGTGGFGNTIYF

v_call: TRBV30
d_call: .
j_call: TRBJ2-7
cdr3_aa: CAWWQGSNEQYF

v_call: TRBV9
d_call: TRBD2
j_call: TRBJ2-3
cdr3_aa: CASSVAEAGDTDTQYF

v_call: TRBV28
d_call: TRBD1
j_call: TRBJ1-5
cdr3_aa: CASSLWTGVQPQHF

v_call: TRBV25-1
d_call: .
j_call: TRBJ1-1
cdr3_aa: CASSETGYFGTEAFF

v_call: TRBV27
d_call: .
j_call: TRBJ2-7
cdr3_aa: CASSFLRQGLSF

v_call: TRBV28
d_call: .
j_call: TRBJ2-2
cdr3_aa: CASRGAGGVSNTGELFF

v_call: TRBV18
d_call: TRBD1
j_call: TRBJ2-3
cdr3_aa: CASSSPGGSTDTQYF

v_call: TRBV28
d_call: .
j_call: TRBJ1-3
cdr3_aa: CASSEYRDRNTIYF

v_call: TRBV4-1
d_call: TRBD1
j_call: TRBJ1-5
cdr3_aa: CASSQGPGQGQPQHF

v_call: TRBV2
d_call: .
j_call: TRBJ1-3
cdr3_aa: CASKQAHSGNTIYF

v_call: TRBV7-8
d_call: TRBD2
j_call: TRBJ2-5
cdr3_aa: CASSLARAGGKETQYF

v_call: TRBV30
d_call: .
j_call: TRBJ1-2
cdr3_aa: CAWSVLNGMGGYTF

v_call: TRBV28
d_call: TRBD1
j_call: TRBJ2-7
cdr3_aa: CASAFSGQGRYEQYF

v_call: TRBV23-1
d_call: .
j_call: TRBJ2-1
cdr3_aa: CASSQIDNEQFF

v_call: TRBV6-6
d_call: TRBD2
j_call: TRBJ2-1
cdr3_aa: CASSPRAARGLGSYNEQFF

v_call: TRBV6-2/TRBV6-3
d_call: .
j_call: TRBJ1-1
cdr3_aa: CASSPVVANTEAFF

v_call: TRBV15
d_call: TRBD1
j_call: TRBJ1-4
cdr3_aa: CATRTGDVSTNEKLFF

v_call: TRBV6-6
d_call: .
j_call: TRBJ2-5
cdr3_aa: CASSRDFQGTQYF

v_call: TRBV28
d_call: .
j_call: TRBJ1-5
cdr3_aa: CASSLTGRAQPQHF

v_call: TRBV30
d_call: .
j_call: TRBJ1-1
cdr3_aa: CAWSRGFSTEAFF

v_call: TRBV9
d_call: TRBD1
j_call: TRBJ1-4
cdr3_aa: CASSVGQGTNEKLFF

v_call: TRBV3-1/TRBV3-2
d_call: TRBD2
j_call: TRBJ2-1
cdr3_aa: CASSPRLAGSYNEQFF

v_call: TRBV18
d_call: .
j_call: TRBJ1-5
cdr3_aa: CASSQGGGRFRQPQHF

v_call: TRBV28
d_call: TRBD1
j_call: TRBJ1-3
cdr3_aa: CASSLRTGSLGLENTIYF

v_call: TRBV19
d_call: .
j_call: TRBJ1-5
cdr3_aa: CASTGFWSSRAQHF

v_call: TRBV21-1
d_call: .
j_call: TRBJ1-2
cdr3_aa: CASSNGADGGYTF

v_call: TRBV5-4
d_call: .
j_call: TRBJ2-1
cdr3_aa: CASSFGQNEQFF

v_call: TRBV7-3
d_call: .
j_call: TRBJ2-2
cdr3_aa: CASSLKTDYTGELFF

v_call: TRBV11-3
d_call: TRBD2
j_call: TRBJ2-5
cdr3_aa: CASSPSARGDQETQYF

v_call: TRBV19
d_call: .
j_call: TRBJ1-4
cdr3_aa: CASTPGGRGREKLFF

v_call: TRBV19
d_call: .
j_call: TRBJ2-6
cdr3_aa: CASSRPAATQISGANVLTF